These 13 T cell receptor beta chains originate from one sample sequenced in a study of T cells expressing NK-cell markers. TCRdb reprocessed the 5' RACE reads, with one entry per CDR3 protein and no DNA. This listing includes about 160,000 distinct CDR3 sequences. The sequencing input was blood T cells: a sorted CD56 or NKG2C T cell subset, CD4+ or CD8+ T cells, or bulk PBMC T cells (not recorded which). Every receptor here comes from a woman between 18 and 70 years old in good health.

This sequence joins TRBV7-9 and TRBJ2-7; the TCRdb D gene call, TRBD2, has no DNA to confirm it. This CDR3 has 13 amino acids. CDR1 and CDR2 from the germline V gene are SEHNR and FQNEAQ (reference sequence). CDR3 sequence: CASSPPGLNEQYF.

This rearrangement joins TRBV5-1 to TRBJ2-1; TCRdb indicates TRBD1, and absent DNA this call remains unverified. The CDR3 runs to 15 residues. Germline lookup yields CDR1 SGHRS and CDR2 YFSETQ. CDR3 sequence: CASSLGNREKNEQFF.

The gene calls are TRBV5-1 and TRBJ2-2; the TCRdb D gene call, TRBD2, has no DNA to confirm it. This CDR3 is built from 17 residues. Germline CDR1 and CDR2: SGHRS and YFSETQ. This CDR3 reads CASSLGAASGPTGELFF.

This CDR3 reads CASSKRDRNCYEQYF. The chain has TRBV21-1 and TRBJ2-7; the TCRdb call, TRBD1, lacks DNA for checking. TRBV21-1 is an annotated pseudogene. The CDR3 runs to 15 residues.

The chain joins TRBV19 to TRBJ1-2. This CDR3 contains 13 residues. In germline, CDR1 is LNHDA, CDR2 SQIVND (reference sequence). The CDR3 region is CASSNDRLYGYTF.

The chain is built from TRBV29-1 and TRBJ1-2; the TCRdb call, TRBD1, lacks DNA for checking. Per the germline V gene, CDR1 is SQVTM and CDR2 is ANQGSEA. The CDR3 length is 12 residues. CDR3 sequence reads: CSVQRDTYGYTF.

The chain uses TRBV5-1 and TRBJ1-2; the TRBD1 assignment by TCRdb is unverifiable without DNA. This CDR3 is built from 14 residues. Germline values: CDR1 SGHRS, CDR2 YFSETQ. This CDR3 is CASSEVQGHYGYTF.

The chain joins TRBV4-1 to TRBJ2-7; the TCRdb call, TRBD1, lacks DNA for checking. The CDR3 loop spans 15 amino acids. CDR1 is MGHRA and CDR2 is YSYEKL in the germline V gene. The CDR3 protein is CASSRGQGAAYEQYF.

This chain joins TRBV2 and TRBJ2-3; TCRdb indicates TRBD1, and absent DNA this call remains unverified. CDR1 and CDR2 from the germline V gene are SNHLY and FYNNEI. The CDR3 is 15 amino acids. The CDR3: CASSGQRGRTDTQYF.

The chain combines TRBV27 with TRBJ2-5; without DNA, the TCRdb call of TRBD1 cannot be checked. This CDR3 has 13 residues. CDR1 is MNHEY and CDR2 is SMNVEV in the germline V gene (reference sequence). CDR3 protein: CASSWGATETQYF.

The rearrangement uses TRBV5-1 and TRBJ2-6. This CDR3 has 15 amino acids. Germline V gives CDR1 SGHRS, CDR2 YFSETQ. The CDR3: CASSSGAAGANVLTF.

The chain couples TRBV20-1 to TRBJ2-7; without DNA, the TCRdb call of TRBD2 cannot be checked. Germline-derived CDR1 and CDR2 are DFQATT and SNEGSKA (reference sequence). The CDR3 loop spans 14 amino acids. CDR3 loop: CSARKAGGLAEQYF.

The rearrangement joins TRBV5-1 to TRBJ2-2; the D call from TCRdb, TRBD1, cannot be confirmed without DNA. The CDR3 has 19 residues. Germline CDR1 is SGHRS and CDR2 is YFSETQ. Here the CDR3 reads CASSSPGQGQGVNTGELFF.